Given below is one TCR beta chain in context. This specimen comes from a study of cytomegalovirus exposure and HLA in healthy donors. V was trimmed by 3 bases and J by 4 bases, leaving 12 bases between them. This CDR3 region has 14 residues. Germline CDR1 reads KGHSH; CDR2 reads LQKENI. Profiled with immunoSEQ multiplex PCR; TCRdb holds only in-frame clones, not every one. The table records some 170,000 clones, just under 90% of them present only once. The chain employs TRBV18 and TRBJ1-1; D gene uncertain. This TCR derives from a woman under 40 in good health and CMV-seronegative. The sequencing sample was made of PBMCs. The CDR3 nucleotides are TGTGCCAGCTCACCCACGTGGAGGGCCACTGAAGCTTTCTTT. It codes for CASSPTWRATEAFF.